Each of the 4 T cell receptor beta chains below was sequenced from the same sample in a study of blood T cell repertoires in COVID-19. The data were produced by immunoSEQ multiplex PCR, yet TCRdb's version contains in-frame clones alone and is incomplete. The table includes about 110,000 clones, under 90% detected once. The sequenced sample was peripheral blood. All receptors derive from a woman between 45 and 60 years old with acute or convalescent COVID-19.

The chain has TRBV7-9 and TRBJ2-7, with D uncertain. Germline assignment: CDR1 SEHNR and CDR2 FQNEAQ (reference sequence). The V end was cut by 5 bases, the J end by 2 bases, with 13 bases between. The length of the CDR3 is 14 residues. The CDR3: CASSPFVGPYEQYF. The CDR3, as DNA: TGTGCCAGCAGCCCATTTGTGGGCCCCTACGAGCAGTACTTC. The full variable domain, its missing parts supplied by reference TRBV7-9 and TRBJ2-7, is DTGVSQNPRHKITKRGQNVTFRCDPISEHNRLYWYRQTLGQGPEFLTYFQNEAQLEKSRLLSDRFSAERPKGSFSTLEIQRTEQGDSAMYLCASSPFVGPYEQYFGPGTRLTVT.

The rearrangement joins TRBV19 to TRBJ2-3; maybe TRBD1 (5 bases). Germline-derived CDR1 and CDR2 are LNHDA and SQIVND (reference sequence). V lost 3 bases to trimming and J lost 2 bases, with 9 bases between them. The CDR3 has 14 amino acids. CDR3 residues: CASSMKGDTDTQYF. In DNA form, the CDR3 reads TGTGCCAGTAGTATGAAAGGGGACACAGATACGCAGTATTTT.

This chain connects TRBV6-5 to TRBJ1-6; D perhaps matches TRBD1 (6 bases). Germline V gives CDR1 MNHEY, CDR2 SVGAGI. The length of the CDR3 is 15 residues. V lost 0 bases to trimming and J lost 6 bases, with 9 bases between them. Here the CDR3 DNA reads TGTGCCAGCAGTTACTCTATACAGGGTAATTCACCCCTCCACTTT. Its protein product is CASSYSIQGNSPLHF.

The chain links TRBV30 to TRBJ1-1; D may be TRBD1 (6 bases). V dropped 5 bases and J dropped 5 bases, with 15 bases sitting between them. Germline V gene data show CDR1 as GTSNPN and CDR2 as SVGIG (reference sequence). This CDR3 region has 13 residues. CDR3: CAWGGRARTEAFF. The CDR3 bases are TGTGCCTGGGGGGGCAGGGCTAGGACTGAAGCTTTCTTT.